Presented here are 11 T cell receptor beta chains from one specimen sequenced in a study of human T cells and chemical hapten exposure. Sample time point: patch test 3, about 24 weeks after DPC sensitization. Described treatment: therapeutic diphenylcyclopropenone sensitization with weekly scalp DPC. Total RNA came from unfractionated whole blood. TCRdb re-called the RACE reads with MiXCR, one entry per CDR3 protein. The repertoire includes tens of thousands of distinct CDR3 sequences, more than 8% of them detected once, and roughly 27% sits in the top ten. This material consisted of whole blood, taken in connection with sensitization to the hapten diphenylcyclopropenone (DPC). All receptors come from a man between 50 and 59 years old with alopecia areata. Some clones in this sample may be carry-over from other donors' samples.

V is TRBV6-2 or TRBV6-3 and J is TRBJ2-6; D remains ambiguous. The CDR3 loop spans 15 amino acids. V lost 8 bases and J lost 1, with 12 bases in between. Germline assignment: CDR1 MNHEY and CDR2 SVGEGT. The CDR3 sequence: CASLEVGSGANVLTF. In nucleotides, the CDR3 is TGTGCCAGCCTGGAAGTAGGGTCTGGGGCCAACGTCCTGACTTTC.

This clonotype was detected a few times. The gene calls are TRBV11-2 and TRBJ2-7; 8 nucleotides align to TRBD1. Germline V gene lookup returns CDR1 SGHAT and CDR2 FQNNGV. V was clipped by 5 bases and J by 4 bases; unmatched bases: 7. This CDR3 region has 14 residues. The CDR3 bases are TGTGCCAGCAGCATGGACAGGGCCACTTACGAGCAGTACTTC. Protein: CASSMDRATYEQYF.

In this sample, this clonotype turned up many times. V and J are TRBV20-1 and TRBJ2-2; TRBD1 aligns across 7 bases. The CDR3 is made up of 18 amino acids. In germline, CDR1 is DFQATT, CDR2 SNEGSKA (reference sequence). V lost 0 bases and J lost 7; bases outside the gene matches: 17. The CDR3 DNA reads TGCAGTGCTAGAGATCGGGCCTTCCGGGACAGATTGGTCGGGGAGCTGTTTTTT. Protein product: CSARDRAFRDRLVGELFF.

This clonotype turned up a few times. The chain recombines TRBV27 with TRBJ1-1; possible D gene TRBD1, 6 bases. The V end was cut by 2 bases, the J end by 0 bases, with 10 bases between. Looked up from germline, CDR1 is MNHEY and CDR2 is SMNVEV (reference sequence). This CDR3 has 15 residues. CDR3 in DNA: TGTGCCAGCAGTTTACTTGGACAGATGAACACTGAAGCTTTCTTT. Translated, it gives CASSLLGQMNTEAFF.

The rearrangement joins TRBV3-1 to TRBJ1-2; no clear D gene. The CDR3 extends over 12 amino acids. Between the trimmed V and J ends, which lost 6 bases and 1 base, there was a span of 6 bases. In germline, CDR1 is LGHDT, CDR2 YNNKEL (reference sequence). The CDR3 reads CASRGNNYGYTF. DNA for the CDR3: TGTGCCAGCAGGGGAAATAACTATGGCTACACCTTC.

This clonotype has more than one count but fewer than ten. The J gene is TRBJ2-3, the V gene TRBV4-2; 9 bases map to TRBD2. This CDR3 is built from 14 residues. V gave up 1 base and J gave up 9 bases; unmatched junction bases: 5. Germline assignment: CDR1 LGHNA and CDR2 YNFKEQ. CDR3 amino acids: CASSQGLADPTQYF. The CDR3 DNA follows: TGTGCCAGCAGCCAAGGACTAGCGGATCCCACGCAGTATTTT.

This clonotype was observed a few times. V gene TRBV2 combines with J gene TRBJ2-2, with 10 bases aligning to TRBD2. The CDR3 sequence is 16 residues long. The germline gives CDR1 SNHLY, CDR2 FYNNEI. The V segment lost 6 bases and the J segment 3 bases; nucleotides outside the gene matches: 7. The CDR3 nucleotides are TGTGCCAGCAGCCCTTTAGCGGGAGGACACACCGGGGAGCTGTTTTTT. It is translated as CASSPLAGGHTGELFF.

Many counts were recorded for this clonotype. CDR3 DNA sequence: TGTGCCAGCAGGCGACAGGCTTCTAGCACAGATACGCAGTATTTT. Amino acid sequence: CASRRQASSTDTQYF. The genes are TRBV4-2 and TRBJ2-3; D possibly corresponds to TRBD1 (6 bases). Trimming took off 6 bases at V and 0 bases at J, with 13 bases between the two ends. CDR1 is LGHNA and CDR2 is YNFKEQ in the germline V gene. The CDR3 sequence is 15 residues long.

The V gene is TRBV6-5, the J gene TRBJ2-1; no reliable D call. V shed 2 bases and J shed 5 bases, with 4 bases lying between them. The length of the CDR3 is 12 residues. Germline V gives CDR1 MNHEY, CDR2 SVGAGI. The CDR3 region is CASSYSNNEQFF. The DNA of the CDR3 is TGTGCCAGCAGTTACAGTAACAATGAGCAGTTCTTC.

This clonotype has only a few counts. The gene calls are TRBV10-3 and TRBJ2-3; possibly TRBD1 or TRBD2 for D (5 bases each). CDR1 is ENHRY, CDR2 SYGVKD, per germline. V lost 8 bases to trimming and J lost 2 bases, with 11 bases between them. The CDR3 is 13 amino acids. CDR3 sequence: CAIGGVLTDTQYF. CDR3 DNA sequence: TGTGCCATCGGGGGTGTCCTCACAGATACGCAGTATTTT.

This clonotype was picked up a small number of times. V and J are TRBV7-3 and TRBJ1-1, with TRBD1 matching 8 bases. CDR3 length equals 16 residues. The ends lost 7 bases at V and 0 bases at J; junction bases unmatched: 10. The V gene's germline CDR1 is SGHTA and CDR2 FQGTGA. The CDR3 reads CASIDRGGVMNTEAFF. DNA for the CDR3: TGTGCCAGCATCGACAGGGGAGGAGTCATGAACACTGAAGCTTTCTTT.